The sequence of this T cell receptor beta chain was determined in a study of CD8+CD57+ T cells in acquired aplastic anemia. Sequenced patients had shown CD8+CD57+ cell expansion by flow cytometry. Patients were untreated when blood was sampled. Comments on this clonotype: A much larger clone sits a single nucleotide away, making a read error possible.

CDR3 and TCR beta VDJ profiling relied on genomic DNA as the template. MiXCR, run by TCRdb on the reads, gives a single entry per CDR3 protein. Found here are a few hundred thousand distinct CDR3 sequences, roughly 53% of them singletons; the top ten hold around 20%. The sequenced material came from sorted CD4+, CD8+, or CD8+CD57+ T cells (not recorded which) from PBMCs. The sequence was collected from a human donor with aplastic anemia.

This CDR3 is CASSLRKGTDTQCF. The CDR3 bases are TGTGCCAGCAGTCTCCGGAAGGGCACAGATACGCAGTGTTTT. The genes are TRBV14 and TRBJ2-3, with D unresolved. CDR3 length: 14 amino acids. In germline, CDR1 is SGHDN, CDR2 FVKESK.